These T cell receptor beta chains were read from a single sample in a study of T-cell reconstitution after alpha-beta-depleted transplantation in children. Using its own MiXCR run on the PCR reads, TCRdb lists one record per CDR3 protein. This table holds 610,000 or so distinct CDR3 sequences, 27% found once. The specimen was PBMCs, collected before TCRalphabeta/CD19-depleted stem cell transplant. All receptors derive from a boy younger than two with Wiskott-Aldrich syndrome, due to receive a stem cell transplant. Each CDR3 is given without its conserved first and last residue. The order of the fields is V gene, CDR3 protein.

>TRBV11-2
ASSLYRDSYEQY
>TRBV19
ASTVGRSYNEQF
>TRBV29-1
SVRPLAGGQNIQY
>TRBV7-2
ASTQGGLAFSYNEQF
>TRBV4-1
ASSQVVAGAQPQH
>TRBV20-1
SARVADSTYEQY
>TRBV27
ASSLFPGTGNYEQY
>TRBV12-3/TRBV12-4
ASSKVAGATSNEQF
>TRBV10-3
AISESGGRARETQY
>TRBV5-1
ASSQNIAGVGDEQF
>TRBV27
ASSLSPGTGRNEQF
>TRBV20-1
SAEKSSYNSPLH
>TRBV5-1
ASRRDRGYEQY
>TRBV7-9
ASSRGTPSYNEQF
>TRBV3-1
ASSPDRVLQETQY
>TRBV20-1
SARWREPTGELF